This T cell receptor (beta chain) was captured by sequencing in a study of blood T cell repertoires in COVID-19. V lost 10 bases to trimming and J lost 3 bases, with 13 bases between them. This CDR3 is built from 13 residues. CDR1 LNHDA and CDR2 SQIVND come from the germline V gene (reference sequence). Produced via immunoSEQ multiplex PCR; TCRdb's table is partial and in-frame only. This table has under 200,000 clones, around 84% appearing once. The specimen sequenced was peripheral blood. This sequence was found in a woman aged 60-70 years with COVID-19, enrolled during active disease. V usage is TRBV19 and J usage is TRBJ1-3; tentative D call: TRBD1 (5 bases). The CDR3: CATSVGVGNTIYF. As DNA, the CDR3 is TGTGCCACCTCAGTAGGGGTTGGAAACACCATATATTTT.